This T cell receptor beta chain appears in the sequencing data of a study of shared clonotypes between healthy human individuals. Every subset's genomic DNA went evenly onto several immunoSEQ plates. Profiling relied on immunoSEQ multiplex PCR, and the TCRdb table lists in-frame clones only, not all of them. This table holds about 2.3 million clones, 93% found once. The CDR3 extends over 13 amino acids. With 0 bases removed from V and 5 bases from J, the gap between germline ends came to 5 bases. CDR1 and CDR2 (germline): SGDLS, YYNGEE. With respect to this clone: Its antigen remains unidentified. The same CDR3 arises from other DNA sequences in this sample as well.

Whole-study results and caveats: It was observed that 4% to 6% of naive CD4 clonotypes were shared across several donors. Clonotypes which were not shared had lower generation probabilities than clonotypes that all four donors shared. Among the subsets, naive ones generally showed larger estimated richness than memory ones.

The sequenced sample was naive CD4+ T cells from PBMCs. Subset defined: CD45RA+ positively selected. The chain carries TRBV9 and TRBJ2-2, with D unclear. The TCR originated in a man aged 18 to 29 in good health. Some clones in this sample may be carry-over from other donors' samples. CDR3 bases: TGTGCCAGCAGCGTAGTTGGAACCGGGGAGCTGTTTTTT. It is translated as CASSVVGTGELFF.